One and the same sample provided the 25 T cell receptor beta chains below, sequenced in a study of CD8+ T cells in alopecia areata (dated by TCRdb to 2016 to 2018). The time point label, read with the paper, signifies: 4 weeks on oral tofacitinib. The treatment or condition label, as the study defines it: oral pan-JAK inhibitor, 5-10 mg twice daily. The method behind the library was the immunoSEQ multiplex PCR assay. For TCR sequencing, RNA was extracted from every sample and reverse transcribed into cDNA to serve as template. TCRdb mirrors the immuneACCESS table, restricted to in-frame sequences. Some clones are absent from its copies; in checked studies, under half trace to an unresolved V gene, and the reason for the others is unknown. For this sample the table gives approximately 210,000 clones, of which over 60% were detected only once. The ten largest clonotypes hold more than 3.5% of the sample.

The sample consisted of CD4+ T cells sorted from blood, taken at week 4, from a patient treated with tofacitinib. The source of these receptors is a human donor with alopecia areata.

The chain is built from TRBV27 and TRBJ2-5; weak D call: TRBD1 (5 bases). V was pared by 4 bases and J by 4 bases, with 10 bases between. The CDR3 is made up of 13 amino acids. Germline assignment: CDR1 MNHEY and CDR2 SMNVEV (reference sequence). DNA for the CDR3: TGTGCCAGCAGTTCTGGGGCTTCAGAGACCCAGTACTTC. As protein: CASSSGASETQYF.

The chain carries TRBV11-2 and TRBJ2-7; D unclear. The germline V and J ends were trimmed by 3 bases and 1 base, with 10 bases remaining between them. The CDR3 spans 14 residues. Germline V gene data show CDR1 as SGHAT and CDR2 as FQNNGV. CDR3 residues: CASSFDFRSYEQYF. The CDR3 DNA reads TGTGCCAGCAGCTTTGATTTCCGTTCCTACGAGCAGTACTTC.

The chain combines TRBV7-2 with TRBJ2-7; 9 bases are shared with TRBD1. The CDR3 loop spans 13 amino acids. Germline values: CDR1 SGHTA, CDR2 FQGNSA. J was trimmed by 2 bases and V by 5 bases; bases with no gene match: 1. CDR3 amino acids: CASSGQGPYEQYF. CDR3 sequence (DNA): TGTGCCAGCAGCGGACAGGGGCCCTACGAGCAGTACTTC.

The chain has TRBV7-9 and TRBJ1-2; D is unclear. The CDR3 runs to 15 residues. Trimming removed 5 bases at V and 2 bases at J, with 15 bases between. Germline V gives CDR1 SEHNR, CDR2 FQNEAQ (reference sequence). In nucleotides, the CDR3 is TGTGCCAGCAGCACTGCGACGAGTTTCAACTATGGCTACACCTTC. Its protein is CASSTATSFNYGYTF.

In its sample, this clone was seen once. The chain joins TRBV30 to TRBJ2-1; 11 nucleotides agree with TRBD2. This CDR3 is built from 13 residues. Losses at the gene ends were 7 bases for V and 12 bases for J; bases not matched to a gene: 11. Germline-derived CDR1 and CDR2 are GTSNPN and SVGIG (reference sequence). The CDR3 spells CASAGTSGQRQFF. For the CDR3, the DNA is TGTGCCTCCGCCGGGACTAGCGGACAGAGGCAGTTCTTC.

V gene TRBV2 combines with J gene TRBJ1-5, with 7 positions matching TRBD1. With 4 bases clipped from V and 2 bases from J, the junction kept 8 bases outside the gene matches. Germline V gives CDR1 SNHLY, CDR2 FYNNEI. This CDR3 spans 16 amino acids. The CDR3 coding sequence is TGTGCCAGCAGTGCCGACAGGGTCACACGCAATCAGCCCCAGCATTTT. Amino acid sequence: CASSADRVTRNQPQHF.

CDR3 protein: CASSQGGTNYGYTF. CDR3 coding DNA: TGCGCCAGCAGCCAAGGAGGCACCAACTATGGCTACACCTTC. The rearrangement joins TRBV4-3 to TRBJ1-2; D not certain. The germline V and J ends were trimmed by 1 base and 2 bases, with 8 bases remaining between them. The CDR3 totals 14 residues. CDR1 is LGHNA, CDR2 YSLEER, per germline.

The chain couples TRBV7-2 to TRBJ2-1; D ambiguous. CDR1 is SGHTA and CDR2 is FQGNSA in the germline V gene. V was cut by 5 bases and J by 10 bases, with 12 bases left in between. This CDR3 is built from 12 residues. CDR3 sequence reads: CASSRQTREQFF. In nucleotides, the CDR3 is TGTGCCAGCAGCCGGCAGACCCGGGAGCAGTTCTTC.

The rearrangement joins TRBV4-2 to TRBJ2-7, with D unclear. The germline gives CDR1 LGHNA, CDR2 YNFKEQ. CDR3 length: 17 residues. The V gene lost 0 bases and the J gene lost 3 bases, with 18 bases spanning the gap. The CDR3 DNA is TGTGCCAGCAGCCAAGATTCCCACCGTTATCGATACTACGAGCAGTACTTC. This sequence encodes CASSQDSHRYRYYEQYF.

The V call is TRBV27, the J call TRBJ2-3, with TRBD1 matching 7 bases. This CDR3 is 13 amino acids long. The trim removed 7 bases at V and 5 bases at J, leaving 6 bases unmatched. CDR1 and CDR2 (germline): MNHEY, SMNVEV (reference sequence). The CDR3 region has the DNA TGTGCCAGCACAAGACAGGGCAAAGATACGCAGTATTTT. Translating gives CASTRQGKDTQYF.

This clone was observed a handful of times. The chain has TRBV11-2 and TRBJ2-6; 7 positions agree with TRBD1. With 5 bases clipped from V and 0 bases from J, the junction kept 4 bases outside the gene matches. CDR1 SGHAT and CDR2 FQNNGV come from the germline V gene. This CDR3 region has 16 residues. DNA for the CDR3: TGTGCCAGCAGCAGACAGGGCGCCTCTGGGGCCAACGTCCTGACTTTC. It translates to CASSRQGASGANVLTF.

The V gene is TRBV7-3, the J gene TRBJ1-1; 7 bases fit TRBD1. The J segment lost 3 bases and the V segment lost 5 bases, leaving 3 bases of the junction unmatched. CDR1 and CDR2 (germline): SGHTA, FQGTGA. This CDR3 has 13 residues. The CDR3 sequence is CASSLDRDTEAFF. The CDR3 region has the DNA TGTGCCAGCAGCCTAGACAGGGACACTGAAGCTTTCTTT.

The chain carries TRBV6-1 and TRBJ2-7; D possibly corresponds to TRBD2 (6 bases). The length of the CDR3 is 12 residues. CDR1 MNHNS and CDR2 SASEGT come from the germline V gene. V lost 3 bases and J 7 bases, leaving 10 bases between the germline ends. The CDR3 bases are TGTGCCAGCAGTGAGGGGAGGCGGGAGCAGTACTTC. This translates into CASSEGRREQYF.

The CDR3 loop is CASSPGAGAEQYF. The CDR3 DNA reads TGTGCCAGCTCACCAGGGGCTGGTGCCGAGCAGTACTTC. V is TRBV18 and J is TRBJ2-7; weak D call: TRBD1 (5 bases). The CDR3 sequence is 13 residues long. The germline V and J ends were trimmed by 2 bases and 6 bases, with 11 bases remaining between them. From germline, CDR1 is KGHSH and CDR2 LQKENI.

J is TRBJ2-1 and V is TRBV9; 9 nucleotides align to TRBD2. This CDR3 spans 16 amino acids. V was pared by 3 bases and J by 7 bases, with 11 bases of the junction left unmatched. CDR1 and CDR2 (germline): SGDLS, YYNGEE. Here the CDR3 reads CASSGNSGGWRNEQFF. Here the CDR3 DNA reads TGTGCCAGCAGCGGTAATAGCGGGGGCTGGCGGAATGAGCAGTTCTTC.

This clone has only a few counts. V and J are TRBV18 and TRBJ2-5, with D possibly matching TRBD2 (5 bases). The CDR3 has 13 residues. Germline-derived CDR1 and CDR2 are KGHSH and LQKENI. The ends were cut back, 3 bases at V and 5 bases at J, with 10 bases in the middle. The CDR3 sequence is CASSPMTGETQYF. In DNA, the CDR3 is TGTGCCAGCTCACCGATGACGGGGGAGACCCAGTACTTC.

The chain combines TRBV30 with TRBJ1-3; no reliable D call. Between the trimmed V and J ends, which lost 3 bases and 1 base, there was a span of 4 bases. Germline assignment: CDR1 GTSNPN and CDR2 SVGIG (reference sequence). The CDR3 has 12 amino acids. CDR3 region: CAWSRSGNTIYF. The CDR3 DNA reads as TGTGCCTGGAGCCGATCTGGAAACACCATATATTTT.

This clone was seen a handful of times. This chain joins TRBV30 and TRBJ1-2, with D hard to call. The CDR3 covers 11 residues. V shed 2 bases and J shed 8 bases, with 9 bases lying between them. Germline CDR1 and CDR2: GTSNPN and SVGIG (reference sequence). The CDR3 bases are TGTGCCTGGAGTCCCAGAGAAGGCTACACCTTC. Translating gives CAWSPREGYTF. The entire variable domain, with the rest obtained from reference TRBV30 and TRBJ1-2, is as follows: SQTIHQWPATLVQPVGSPLSLECTVEGTSNPNLYWYRQAAGRGLQLLFYSVGIGQISSEVPQNLSASRPQDRQFILSSKKLLLSDSGFYLCAWSPREGYTFGSGTRLTVV.

The V and J genes are TRBV29-1 and TRBJ2-5; TRBD2 agrees at 11 bases. Trimming removed 0 bases from V and 2 bases from J; junction bases left unmatched: 5. There are 16 residues in the CDR3. Germline values: CDR1 SQVTM, CDR2 ANQGSEA. CDR3 protein: CSVEEGVAGGQETQYF. DNA for the CDR3: TGCAGCGTTGAAGAGGGTGTAGCGGGGGGGCAAGAGACCCAGTACTTC. Full variable domain (missing parts from reference TRBV29-1 and TRBJ2-5): SAVISQKPSRDICQRGTSLTIQCQVDSQVTMMFWYRQQPGQSLTLIATANQGSEATYESGFVIDKFPISRPNLTFSTLTVSNMSPEDSSIYLCSVEEGVAGGQETQYFGPGTRLLVL.

This clone was seen once. The chain uses TRBV6-5 and TRBJ1-2, with a tentative D call TRBD1 (6 bases). The CDR3 loop spans 11 amino acids. Germline CDR1 MNHEY, CDR2 SVGAGI. V shed 6 bases and J shed 4 bases, with 6 bases lying between them. In DNA, the CDR3 is TGTGCCAGCAGCAGGGGCTATGGCTACACCTTC. The encoded protein is CASSRGYGYTF.

V and J are TRBV29-1 and TRBJ1-1; D call uncertain. The V end lost 2 bases, the J end lost 6 bases, and 10 bases lay between the germline ends. Germline values: CDR1 SQVTM, CDR2 ANQGSEA. This CDR3 contains 12 residues. DNA for the CDR3: TGCAGCGTTGAACCTTGGGAGGCTGAAGCTTTCTTT. Translated, it gives CSVEPWEAEAFF.

This clone has a handful of counts. This could be a read error, since a much larger clone is one nucleotide away. Additional DNA sequences in this sample encode the identical CDR3. The genes are TRBV5-6 and TRBJ1-1, with unresolved D. The CDR3 length is 11 residues. Trimming cost V 1 base and J 2 bases, with 0 bases left between them. Germline V gives CDR1 SGHDT, CDR2 YYEEEE. The CDR3 sequence: CASSLNTEAFF. DNA of the CDR3: TGTGCCAGCAGCTTGAACACTGAAGCTTTCTTT.

The rearrangement links TRBV27 to TRBJ2-7, with D unclear. Between the trimmed V and J ends, which lost 4 bases and 0 bases, there was a span of 1 base. Germline V CDR1 and CDR2: MNHEY, SMNVEV (reference sequence). The CDR3 is 11 residues long. The CDR3 loop is CASSSSYEQYF. DNA for the CDR3: TGTGCCAGCAGTTCCTCCTACGAGCAGTACTTC.

The chain employs TRBV10-3 and TRBJ2-2; D is unclear. The V gene's germline CDR1 is ENHRY and CDR2 SYGVKD. The CDR3 runs to 18 residues. V was clipped by 3 bases and J by 2 bases, with 19 bases between them. The CDR3: CAISEYQQPGSNTGELFF. The CDR3 region has the DNA TGTGCCATCAGTGAATATCAACAGCCGGGCTCAAACACCGGGGAGCTGTTTTTT.

This clone occurred a few times. The V gene is TRBV5-1, the J gene TRBJ2-1; TRBD2 matches 7 bases. Germline CDR1 and CDR2: SGHRS and YFSETQ. V shed 4 bases, J shed 5 bases, and the junction held 6 bases outside the gene matches. CDR3 length: 14 amino acids. CDR3 nucleotides: TGCGCCAGCAGCCCGACTAGCAGGGACAATGAGCAGTTCTTC. This translates into CASSPTSRDNEQFF.